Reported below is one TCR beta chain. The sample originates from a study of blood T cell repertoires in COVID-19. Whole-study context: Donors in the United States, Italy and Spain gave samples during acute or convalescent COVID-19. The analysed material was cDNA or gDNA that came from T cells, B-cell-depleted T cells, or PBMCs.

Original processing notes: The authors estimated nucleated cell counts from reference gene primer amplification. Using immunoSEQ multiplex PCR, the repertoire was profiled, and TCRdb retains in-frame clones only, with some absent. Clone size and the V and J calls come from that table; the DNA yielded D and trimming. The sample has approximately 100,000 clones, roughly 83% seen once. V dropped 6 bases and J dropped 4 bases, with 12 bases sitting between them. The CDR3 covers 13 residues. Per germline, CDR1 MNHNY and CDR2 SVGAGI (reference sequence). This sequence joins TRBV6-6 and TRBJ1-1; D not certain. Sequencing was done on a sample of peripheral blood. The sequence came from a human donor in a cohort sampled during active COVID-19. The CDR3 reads CASSSTSGTEAFF. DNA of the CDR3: TGTGCCAGCAGCTCCACTTCGGGCACTGAAGCTTTCTTT.